The 5 T cell receptor beta chains presented below share a single source sample, sequenced in a study of blood T cell repertoires in COVID-19. Sequencing was performed with immunoSEQ multiplex PCR; in TCRdb, only in-frame clones are kept and a portion is missing. The profile shows 150,000 to 200,000 clones, approximately 86% of them singletons. Sequenced input: peripheral blood. The receptor set was obtained from a man in his 70s with acute or convalescent COVID-19.

The rearrangement uses TRBV19 and TRBJ2-2; 9 bases agree with TRBD1. Unmatched junction bases numbered 15, after V lost 7 bases and J lost 0 bases. The germline CDR1 and CDR2 sequences are LNHDA and SQIVND (reference sequence). This CDR3 is 19 amino acids long. CDR3 residues: CASTPLVQGAKSNTGELFF. DNA of the CDR3: TGTGCCAGTACCCCTTTAGTACAGGGGGCCAAATCGAACACCGGGGAGCTGTTTTTT.

This clone was seen a single time. The J gene is TRBJ2-3, the V gene TRBV7-3; the match to TRBD2 covers 11 bases. CDR3 length: 15 amino acids. The V and J ends lost 5 bases and 1 base, in that order; junction bases with no gene match: 2. Germline V gene data show CDR1 as SGHTA and CDR2 as FQGTGA. The CDR3 sequence is CASSLAGGRTDTQYF. CDR3 nucleotides: TGTGCCAGCAGCCTAGCGGGGGGCCGCACAGATACGCAGTATTTT.

This clone came up many times. The rearrangement uses TRBV6-6 and TRBJ1-5, with 8 bases lining up with TRBD1. Germline-derived CDR1 and CDR2 are MNHNY and SVGAGI (reference sequence). V was clipped by 6 bases and J by 4 bases; unmatched bases: 5. The CDR3 consists of 14 residues. CDR3 DNA: TGTGCCAGCAGCCTGACAGGGGCTAATCAGCCCCAGCATTTT. As protein: CASSLTGANQPQHF.

The chain couples TRBV28 to TRBJ2-7; weak D call: TRBD1 (5 bases). V shed 1 base and J shed 2 bases, with 6 bases lying between them. The CDR3 covers 13 residues. Germline CDR1 is MDHEN and CDR2 is SYDVKM. Written as DNA, the CDR3 is TGTGCCAGCAGTTTATTGGGGCCCTACGAGCAGTACTTC. Protein sequence: CASSLLGPYEQYF.

The CDR3 region is CASSEIQGLYNQPQHF. The CDR3 bases are TGTGCCAGCAGCGAGATTCAGGGCTTATACAATCAGCCCCAGCATTTT. The chain combines TRBV2 with TRBJ1-5, with D maybe TRBD1 (5 bases). V was cut by 6 bases and J by 3 bases, with 18 bases left in between. The germline V gene has CDR1 SNHLY and CDR2 FYNNEI. This CDR3 has 16 amino acids. The full variable domain, rest sourced from reference TRBV2 and TRBJ1-5, is EPEVTQTPSHQVTQMGQEVILRCVPISNHLYFYWYRQILGQKVEFLVSFYNNEISEKSEIFDDQFSVERPDGSNFTLKIRSTKLEDSAMYFCASSEIQGLYNQPQHFGDGTRLSIL.